Below, 24 T cell receptor beta chains from the same sample are listed, as sequenced in a study of blood T cell repertoires in COVID-19. The repertoire was sequenced with immunoSEQ multiplex PCR; TCRdb's copy has only in-frame clones and lacks some. The sample comprises about 190,000 clones, about 88% of which are singletons, and around 6.6% rests with the top ten. Source material: peripheral blood. These receptor sequences come from a woman aged 35 to 49 who had recovered from COVID-19.

This clone is a singleton in its sample. In DNA, the CDR3 is TGTGCCAGCAGGTACAAAGGGACAGGGGATTTCACCGGGGAGCTGTTTTTT. Protein sequence: CASRYKGTGDFTGELFF. The gene calls are TRBV5-5 and TRBJ2-2; 10 bases are a match to TRBD1. This CDR3 is 17 amino acids long. J gave up 4 bases and V 5 bases, and 11 bases lay outside the gene matches. From germline, CDR1 is SGHKS and CDR2 YYEKEE (reference sequence).

The CDR3 here is CASSPNAGDTGELFF. The CDR3, as DNA: TGTGCCAGCAGCCCGAATGCGGGAGACACCGGGGAGCTGTTTTTT. The chain joins TRBV11-1 to TRBJ2-2; 7 nucleotides align to TRBD2. The CDR3 totals 15 residues. The junction had 6 bases not matched to a gene; V was cut back by 5 bases and J by 3 bases. CDR1 is SGHAT and CDR2 is FQDESV in the germline V gene (reference sequence).

The rearrangement links TRBV7-9 to TRBJ1-1, with D perhaps matching TRBD1 (6 bases). The ends were cut back, 5 bases at V and 1 base at J, with 8 bases in the middle. From germline, CDR1 is SEHNR and CDR2 FQNEAQ (reference sequence). CDR3 length: 13 residues. CDR3 loop: CASSQDRNTEAFF. In nucleotides, the CDR3 is TGTGCCAGCAGCCAGGACAGGAACACTGAAGCTTTCTTT.

V is TRBV30 and J is TRBJ1-2; D remains ambiguous. Trimming shortened V by 4 bases and J by 4 bases, and 13 bases separated the two germline ends. CDR1 and CDR2 (germline): GTSNPN, SVGIG (reference sequence). The CDR3 is 13 amino acids. In nucleotides, the CDR3 is TGTGCCTGGAATATAGCACACGGCTATGGCTACACCTTC. Its translation is CAWNIAHGYGYTF.

This clone was seen once. This chain uses TRBV19 with TRBJ1-5; 8 positions agree with TRBD1. V shed 8 bases and J 3 bases; nucleotides not matched to a gene: 9. In germline, CDR1 is LNHDA, CDR2 SQIVND (reference sequence). The CDR3 contains 15 residues. CDR3 protein: CASQTGDGTNQPQHF. As DNA, the CDR3 is TGTGCCAGTCAGACAGGGGATGGTACCAATCAGCCCCAGCATTTT.

CDR3 sequence reads: CASSPFGAAIYF. Written as DNA, the CDR3 is TGTGCCAGCAGCCCATTCGGTGCGGCCATATATTTT. The chain employs TRBV14 and TRBJ1-3; D ambiguous. This CDR3 has 12 amino acids. Per the germline V gene, CDR1 is SGHDN and CDR2 is FVKESK. V gave up 4 bases and J gave up 11 bases, with 12 bases separating them.

This clone was counted once. V is TRBV19 and J is TRBJ2-5, with 9 bases lining up with TRBD2. This CDR3 region has 15 residues. The germline gives CDR1 LNHDA, CDR2 SQIVND (reference sequence). V lost 1 base, J lost 5 bases, and 5 bases stayed unmatched. CDR3 residues: CASSIGQGLAETQYF. The CDR3 coding sequence is TGTGCCAGTAGTATAGGCCAGGGACTAGCTGAGACCCAGTACTTC.

This chain connects TRBV25-1 to TRBJ1-4; 8 positions match TRBD1. Trimming at V came to 2 bases and at J to 3 bases, leaving 8 bases not matched to a gene. The CDR3 contains 17 residues. CDR1 is MGHDK, CDR2 SYGVNS, per germline. CDR3 loop: CASSEPPGGVANEKLFF. CDR3 DNA: TGTGCCAGCAGTGAACCCCCAGGGGGCGTGGCTAATGAAAAACTGTTTTTT.

This CDR3 reads CASAFLGGEQYF. Written as DNA, the CDR3 is TGTGCTAGTGCCTTTCTTGGAGGCGAGCAGTACTTC. This rearrangement joins TRBV12-5 to TRBJ2-7, with D maybe TRBD2 (5 bases). Germline CDR1 LGHNT, CDR2 FRNRAP. Trimming took 7 bases from V and 6 from J, leaving 13 bases between them. There are 12 residues in the CDR3.

J is TRBJ2-1 and V is TRBV5-4; 7 bases match TRBD2. The V segment lost 0 bases and the J segment 3 bases; nucleotides outside the gene matches: 3. The CDR3 consists of 15 residues. Per the germline V gene, CDR1 is SGHNT and CDR2 is YYREEE (reference sequence). The DNA for the CDR3 is TGTGCCAGCAGCTTGGGCGGCGGGAGCTACAATGAGCAGTTCTTC. Amino acids: CASSLGGGSYNEQFF.

The CDR3 protein is CASSVVSLSNTGELFF. For the CDR3, the DNA is TGTGCCAGCAGCGTAGTGTCTCTATCGAACACCGGGGAGCTGTTTTTT. The chain employs TRBV9 and TRBJ2-2; no definite D call. The germline CDR1 and CDR2 sequences are SGDLS and YYNGEE. Trimming took 0 bases from V and 0 from J, leaving 9 bases between them. This CDR3 region has 16 residues. The complete variable domain, with remaining parts taken from reference TRBV9 and TRBJ2-2, reads DSGVTQTPKHLITATGQRVTLRCSPRSGDLSVYWYQQSLDQGLQFLIQYYNGEERAKGNILERFSAQQFPDLHSELNLSSLELGDSALYFCASSVVSLSNTGELFFGEGSRLTVL.

The chain combines TRBV5-1 with TRBJ2-2; the match to TRBD2 covers 9 bases. The length of the CDR3 is 16 residues. Germline lookup yields CDR1 SGHRS and CDR2 YFSETQ. The V gene end was trimmed by 0 bases and the J gene end by 7 bases; junction bases not matched to a gene: 7. The CDR3 protein is CASSLVLAGSNGELFF. For the CDR3, the DNA is TGCGCCAGCAGCTTGGTCCTAGCGGGGTCGAACGGGGAGCTGTTTTTT.

The chain has TRBV5-1 and TRBJ2-5; 8 bases align to TRBD1. With V trimmed by 3 bases and J by 5 bases, 9 bases remained unmatched. The CDR3 covers 15 residues. The V gene's germline CDR1 is SGHRS and CDR2 YFSETQ. Written as DNA, the CDR3 is TGCGCCAGCAGCTACGGGGACAGGAGGACGGAGACCCAGTACTTC. Amino acids: CASSYGDRRTETQYF.

CDR3 DNA: TGTGCCAGTGGCACCGGGACTAGCATAGAGACCCAGTACTTC. Translated, it gives CASGTGTSIETQYF. The chain recombines TRBV19 with TRBJ2-5, with TRBD2 identical over 9 bases. The germline V gene encodes CDR1 LNHDA and CDR2 SQIVND (reference sequence). The V and J ends lost 8 bases and 4 bases, in that order; junction bases with no gene match: 8. The CDR3 runs 14 residues.

The J gene is TRBJ1-6, the V gene TRBV28; D might be TRBD1 (5 bases). Germline V lookup: CDR1 MDHEN, CDR2 SYDVKM. V gave up 3 bases and J gave up 10 bases, with 13 bases separating them. The CDR3 is 14 amino acids. This CDR3 is CASSFPQGRSPLHF. The CDR3 DNA reads TGTGCCAGCAGTTTTCCCCAGGGTAGATCACCCCTCCACTTT.

This clone showed up just a few times. CDR3 loop: CASSVEDARIGGYTF. For the CDR3, the DNA is TGTGCCAGCAGCGTGGAGGACGCACGAATTGGTGGCTACACCTTC. The chain employs TRBV9 and TRBJ1-2; D is unclear. Trimming cost V 2 bases and J 7 bases, with 18 bases left between them. Germline V lookup: CDR1 SGDLS, CDR2 YYNGEE. This CDR3 is built from 15 residues.

The chain couples TRBV7-2 to TRBJ2-7; D is uncertain. V was pared by 2 bases and J by 5 bases, with 13 bases between. The length of the CDR3 is 14 residues. Per the germline V gene, CDR1 is SGHTA and CDR2 is FQGNSA. CDR3 DNA: TGTGCCAGCAGCTTACTTATTCATACGGACGAGCAGTACTTC. Its protein product is CASSLLIHTDEQYF. The whole variable domain, remainder taken from reference TRBV7-2 and TRBJ2-7, is GAGVSQSPSNKVTEKGKDVELRCDPISGHTALYWYRQSLGQGLEFLIYFQGNSAPDKSGLPSDRFSAERTGGSVSTLTIQRTQQEDSAVYLCASSLLIHTDEQYFGPGTRLTVT.

The chain uses TRBV4-1 and TRBJ2-7, with 9 bases that match TRBD2. The J segment lost 2 bases and the V segment lost 0 bases, leaving 5 bases of the junction unmatched. Germline loops: CDR1 MGHRA, CDR2 YSYEKL. CDR3 length equals 16 residues. Here the CDR3 DNA reads TGCGCCAGCAGCCAAGAGCCTAGCGGGACGACCTACGAGCAGTACTTC. It encodes CASSQEPSGTTYEQYF.

CDR3 DNA sequence: TGCAGCGTGGGCGGGACAGGCGTTGATCAGCCCCAGCATTTT. It translates to CSVGGTGVDQPQHF. This chain joins TRBV29-1 and TRBJ1-5; 8 bases agree with TRBD1. J gave up 5 bases and V 6 bases, and 9 bases lay outside the gene matches. This CDR3 is 14 amino acids long. Germline V lookup: CDR1 SQVTM, CDR2 ANQGSEA. The full variable domain, in which reference TRBV29-1 and TRBJ1-5 provide the parts outside the CDR3, is SAVISQKPSRDICQRGTSLTIQCQVDSQVTMMFWYRQQPGQSLTLIATANQGSEATYESGFVIDKFPISRPNLTFSTLTVSNMSPEDSSIYLCSVGGTGVDQPQHFGDGTRLSIL.

This sequence joins TRBV3-1 (or the pseudogene TRBV3-2) and TRBJ1-2; D ambiguous. The V end lost 0 bases, the J end lost 7 bases, and 9 bases lay between the germline ends. The CDR3 has 13 amino acids. CDR1 is LGHDT, CDR2 YNNKEL, per germline (reference sequence). The CDR3 sequence: CASSQDPYSGYTF. The CDR3 nucleotides are TGTGCCAGCAGCCAAGACCCGTACTCTGGCTACACCTTC.

The chain couples TRBV5-1 to TRBJ2-1, with D perhaps matching TRBD2 (5 bases). The CDR3 extends over 16 amino acids. Germline values: CDR1 SGHRS, CDR2 YFSETQ. Trimming pared 6 bases from V and 0 bases from J, leaving 16 bases between. Here the CDR3 reads CASTRRTLSSYNEQFF. CDR3 nucleotide sequence: TGCGCCAGCACCCGACGGACTTTAAGCTCCTACAATGAGCAGTTCTTC.

The chain uses TRBV5-4 and TRBJ2-1, with 7 bases aligning to TRBD1. Trimming at V came to 4 bases and at J to 3 bases, leaving 7 bases not matched to a gene. Germline values: CDR1 SGHNT, CDR2 YYREEE (reference sequence). There are 15 residues in the CDR3. CDR3 amino acids: CASSPTGIDYNEQFF. CDR3 sequence (DNA): TGTGCCAGCAGCCCGACAGGGATTGACTACAATGAGCAGTTCTTC.

This chain connects TRBV6-6 to TRBJ2-1, with 11 nucleotides matching TRBD2. The trim removed 6 bases at V and 4 bases at J, leaving 8 bases unmatched. CDR1 is MNHNY, CDR2 SVGAGI, per germline (reference sequence). This CDR3 is 16 amino acids long. The CDR3 sequence is CASRTSGLADYNEQFF. CDR3 DNA sequence: TGTGCCAGCAGAACGTCGGGACTAGCGGATTACAATGAGCAGTTCTTC.

The chain uses TRBV10-3 and TRBJ1-2; D possibly corresponds to TRBD1 (6 bases). The CDR3 is made up of 12 amino acids. Germline V lookup: CDR1 ENHRY, CDR2 SYGVKD. Trimming pared 10 bases from V and 1 base from J, leaving 10 bases between. In nucleotides, the CDR3 is TGTGCCAGCGGACAGAATAACTATGGCTACACCTTC. Translating it yields CASGQNNYGYTF.